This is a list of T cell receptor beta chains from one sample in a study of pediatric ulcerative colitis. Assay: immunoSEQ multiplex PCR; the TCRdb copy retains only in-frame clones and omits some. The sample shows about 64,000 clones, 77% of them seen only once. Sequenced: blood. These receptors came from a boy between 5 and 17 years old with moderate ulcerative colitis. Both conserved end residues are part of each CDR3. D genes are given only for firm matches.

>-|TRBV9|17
CASSVVPRRKSNQPQHF
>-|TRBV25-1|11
CASSGSGPQHF
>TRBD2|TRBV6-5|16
CASSYSGLAGGETQYF
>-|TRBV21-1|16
CASSLNRDLPNYGYTF
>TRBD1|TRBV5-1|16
CASSLRPTGTGVGYTF
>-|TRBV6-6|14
CAPSSEGEGGEQYF
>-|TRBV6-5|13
CASRGGFLGEQYF
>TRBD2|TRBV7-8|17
CASSRTSGGTNTGELFF
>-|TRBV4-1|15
CASSHPIGGNIEQFF
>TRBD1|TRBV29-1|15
CSVEHWDRGSDTQYF
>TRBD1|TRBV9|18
CASSVEVGPGGQDYGYTF
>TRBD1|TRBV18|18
CASSPSPGQGRGSYEQYF
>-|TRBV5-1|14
CASSLESSGQPQHF
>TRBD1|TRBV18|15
CASSPRQGDSYEQYF
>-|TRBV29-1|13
CSAVTGLDSPLHF
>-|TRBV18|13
CASSRQGIDEQYF
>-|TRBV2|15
CASSEGHGGGTEAFF
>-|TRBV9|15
CASSVAGEHGQPQHF
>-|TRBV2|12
CLCRDIPDTQYF
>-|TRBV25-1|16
CASSRVPSANTGELFF
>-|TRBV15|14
CATSKLSGTGGYTF
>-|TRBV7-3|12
CASSLRQRKLFF
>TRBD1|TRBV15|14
CATSYRQGVYEQYF
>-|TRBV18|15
CASSLRSGANTEAFF
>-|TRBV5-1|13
CASSLGFSYEQYF
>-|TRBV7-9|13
CASSFSGESGYTF
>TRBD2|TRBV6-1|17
CASSGTSGGINTDTQYF
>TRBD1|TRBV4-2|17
CASSQAIGQGEIGELFF
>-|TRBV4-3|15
CASSQDPGMNTEAFF
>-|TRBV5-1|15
CASSASSRVGTEAFF
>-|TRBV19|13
CASSLGSGNTIYF
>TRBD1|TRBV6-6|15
CASTIMTGGSTEAFF
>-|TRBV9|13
CASSPRGPTEAFF
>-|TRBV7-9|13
CASTSREDQPQHF
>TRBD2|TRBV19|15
CASTKGLAGHNEQFF
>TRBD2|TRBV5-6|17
CASSSDSLAGGPKTQYF
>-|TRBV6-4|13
CASSPGGAYGYTF
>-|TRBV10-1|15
CASSDWPLRGTEAFF
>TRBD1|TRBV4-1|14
CASSIRQGLYGYTF
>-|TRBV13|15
CASSLNFEGTDTQYF
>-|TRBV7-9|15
CASSLRRASTDTQYF
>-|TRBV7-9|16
CASSSTGLVMNTEAFF
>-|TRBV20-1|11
CSARSYNEQFF
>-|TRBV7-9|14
CASSLWGANGEQYF
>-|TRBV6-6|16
CASSYSWTATNEKLFF
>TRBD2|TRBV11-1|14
CASSIGREKETQYF